This is a list of T cell receptor beta chains from one sample in a study of cytomegalovirus exposure and HLA in healthy donors. Profiling relied on immunoSEQ multiplex PCR, and the TCRdb table lists in-frame clones only, not all of them. The sample has over 130,000 clones; 82% are singletons. Sequenced sample: PBMCs. The receptor source for this set is a male donor in good health and CMV-seronegative. The CDR3 runs from the conserved cysteine through the conserved F or W. The D gene is left open where the match is weak. Clone size is not always given. Where it is, it says once, few, many or a class for expanded clones.

V gene	J gene	CDR3 length	clone size	D gene	CDR3 protein	CDR3 DNA
TRBV10-2	TRBJ2-1	14	NA	TRBD2	CASWSGSSYNEQFF	TGCGCCAGCTGGAGCGGGAGCTCCTACAATGAGCAGTTCTTC
TRBV30	TRBJ2-5	13	NA	NA	CAWSRLAGETQYF	TGTGCCTGGAGTCGGTTAGCAGGGGAGACCCAGTACTTC
TRBV19	TRBJ2-2	16	once	TRBD2	CASSIGTSGSAGELFF	TGTGCCAGTAGTATAGGGACTAGCGGGAGCGCCGGGGAGCTGTTTTTT
TRBV28	TRBJ2-1	15	NA	NA	CASSPRTVQWNEQFF	TGTGCCAGCAGCCCCCGGACAGTTCAGTGGAATGAGCAGTTCTTC
TRBV12-2	TRBJ2-1	11	few	NA	CASRWGTSQFF	TGTGCAAGTCGCTGGGGGACTTCGCAGTTCTTC
TRBV9	TRBJ2-1	16	NA	TRBD2	CASSVGGSGVYNEQFF	TGTGCCAGCAGCGTAGGAGGTAGCGGGGTCTACAATGAGCAGTTCTTC
TRBV2	TRBJ1-1	14	NA	NA	CASSEQGRRAEAFF	TGTGCCAGCAGTGAACAGGGTCGGAGGGCTGAAGCTTTCTTT
TRBV30	TRBJ1-2	12	NA	NA	CAWYTGRYGYTF	TGTGCCTGGTATACAGGGAGATATGGCTACACCTTC
TRBV27	TRBJ1-2	17	once	TRBD1	CASSVTGGWRGNYGYTF	TGTGCCAGCAGTGTTACAGGGGGATGGAGGGGCAACTATGGCTACACCTTC
TRBV9	TRBJ2-7	15	NA	TRBD1	CASSAAGTGADEQYF	TGTGCCAGCAGCGCCGCCGGGACAGGGGCCGACGAGCAGTACTTC
TRBV5-1	TRBJ2-2	18	NA	TRBD2	CASTLTPASGRSTGELFF	TGCGCCAGCACACTGACCCCGGCCAGCGGGAGAAGTACCGGGGAGCTGTTTTTT
TRBV5-4	TRBJ2-3	14	NA	NA	CASSSWTNRDTQYF	TGTGCCAGCAGCTCCTGGACTAATCGAGATACGCAGTATTTT
TRBV19	TRBJ2-3	14	NA	NA	CASSARQSGDTQYF	TGTGCCAGTAGTGCCAGGCAAAGCGGAGATACGCAGTATTTT
TRBV6-5	TRBJ2-3	14	NA	NA	CASSPRGRTDTQYF	TGTGCCAGCAGTCCCAGGGGGAGGACAGATACGCAGTATTTT
TRBV7-2	TRBJ1-2	11	NA	NA	CASSLNLGYTF	TGTGCCAGCAGCTTAAATCTGGGCTACACCTTC
TRBV9	TRBJ2-1	16	NA	TRBD2	CASSVGWEGSYNEQFF	TGTGCCAGCAGCGTAGGGTGGGAGGGCTCCTACAATGAGCAGTTCTTC
TRBV6-5	TRBJ2-7	15	NA	NA	CASSPEVGGSYEQYF	TGTGCCAGCAGTCCTGAGGTAGGGGGCTCCTACGAGCAGTACTTC
TRBV9	TRBJ2-7	14	NA	TRBD2	CASSEGRAGSEQYF	TGTGCCAGCAGCGAGGGGAGGGCTGGTTCCGAGCAGTACTTC
TRBV6-1	TRBJ1-5	14	NA	NA	CASASGLDNQPQHF	TGTGCCAGTGCCTCGGGACTGGACAATCAGCCCCAGCATTTT
TRBV7-2	TRBJ2-7	14	medium-sized	NA	CASSLSGDSYEQYF	TGTGCCAGCAGCTTATCGGGGGACTCCTACGAGCAGTACTTC
TRBV29-1	TRBJ1-1	13	NA	NA	CSVGRRIDTEAFF	TGCAGCGTTGGTCGGCGGATAGACACTGAAGCTTTCTTT
TRBV9	TRBJ2-2	14	NA	NA	CASSVASSTGELFF	TGTGCCAGCAGCGTCGCGAGCTCAACCGGGGAGCTGTTTTTT
TRBV6-5	TRBJ2-7	15	NA	TRBD2	CASSSPSGRVYEQYF	TGTGCCAGCAGTTCCCCTAGCGGGAGGGTGTACGAGCAGTACTTC
TRBV9	TRBJ2-1	16	NA	TRBD2	CASSEPREGLGGEQFF	TGTGCCAGCAGCGAACCTCGGGAGGGGCTCGGGGGGGAGCAGTTCTTC
TRBV7-2	TRBJ1-1	15	few	NA	CASSLTSTANTEAFF	TGTGCCAGCAGCCTGACCAGTACAGCGAACACTGAAGCTTTCTTT
TRBV27	TRBJ2-7	14	NA	NA	CASSFVRGSYEQYF	TGTGCCAGCAGTTTCGTCCGGGGTTCCTACGAGCAGTACTTC
TRBV10-3	TRBJ2-7	15	NA	NA	CAISESAGNSYEQYF	TGTGCCATCAGTGAGTCCGCGGGGAACTCCTACGAGCAGTACTTC